This T cell receptor (beta chain) was profiled in a study of blood T cell repertoires in COVID-19. Study information: Acute and convalescent COVID-19 specimens originated in the United States, Italy and Spain. In each case, the material was cDNA or gDNA derived from T cells, B-cell-depleted T cells, or PBMCs.

In its sample, this clone was seen once. Germline CDR1 KGHSH, CDR2 LQKENI. V was trimmed by 0 bases and J by 5 bases, leaving 16 bases between them. CDR3 length equals 16 residues. Authors' methods: Scientists estimated how many nucleated cells there were by amplifying reference gene primers. The assay was immunoSEQ multiplex PCR, and TCRdb's table has in-frame clones only and misses some. That table supplies the V and J calls and clone size; D and trimming were determined from the DNA. Of over 150,000 clones listed, roughly 85% are singletons. The origin of this receptor is a man in his forties or fifties with active or convalescent COVID-19. What was sequenced was peripheral blood. The rearrangement uses TRBV18 and TRBJ2-5; the D is unclear. The CDR3 sequence: CASSPPWQVGRETQYF. Here the CDR3 DNA reads TGTGCCAGCTCACCACCGTGGCAGGTCGGCAGGGAGACCCAGTACTTC.